Below are 5 T cell receptor beta chains sequenced from a single sample in a study of blood T cell repertoires in COVID-19. Assay used: immunoSEQ multiplex PCR; TCRdb lists only in-frame clones, some missing. Among approximately 290,000 clones, approximately 85% were seen once, and the ten largest hold 3.5% to 4.5%. Sequencing input: PBMCs or T cells enriched from blood (not recorded which). These receptors were obtained from a woman aged 25 to 39 who had recovered from COVID-19.

The CDR3 region has the DNA TGTGCCAGCTCACCGGGGGGGGCCTACAATGAGCAGTTCTTC. As protein: CASSPGGAYNEQFF. The chain combines TRBV18 with TRBJ2-1; 7 bases fit TRBD2. The CDR3 spans 14 residues. V shed 3 bases and J 2 bases; nucleotides not matched to a gene: 1. CDR1 is KGHSH and CDR2 is LQKENI in the germline V gene.

In its sample, this clone was seen once. CDR3 loop: CASSLGGQGAFYGYTF. For the CDR3, the DNA is TGTGCCAGCAGCTTAGGGGGACAGGGGGCCTTCTATGGCTACACCTTC. The chain uses TRBV13 and TRBJ1-2; 12 bases align to TRBD1. The CDR3 totals 16 residues. The trim removed 0 bases at V and 4 bases at J, leaving 3 bases unmatched. Germline CDR1 PRHDT, CDR2 FYEKMQ (reference sequence).

The chain is built from TRBV10-2 and TRBJ1-5; 8 bases line up with TRBD1. Germline V CDR1 and CDR2: WSHSY, SAAADI. This CDR3 has 13 residues. The trim removed 4 bases at V and 10 bases at J, leaving 6 bases unmatched. CDR3 nucleotides: TGCGCCAGCAGTGTGGACAGGGAAATTCCCCAGCATTTT. This sequence encodes CASSVDREIPQHF.

V is TRBV7-8 and J is TRBJ2-2; 8 bases are a match to TRBD2. Per germline, CDR1 SGHVS and CDR2 FQNEAQ. This CDR3 has 20 residues. The ends lost 1 base at V and 5 bases at J; junction bases unmatched: 18. CDR3 in amino acids: CASSLGEVSGRKEGTGELFF. The CDR3, as DNA: TGTGCCAGCAGCTTAGGGGAGGTCAGCGGGAGAAAGGAGGGAACCGGGGAGCTGTTTTTT.

The chain links TRBV4-2 to TRBJ1-1; D not certain. V gave up 0 bases and J gave up 4 bases, with 18 bases separating them. The length of the CDR3 is 17 residues. Germline V gives CDR1 LGHNA, CDR2 YNFKEQ. Here the CDR3 reads CASSQDGGRWVITEAFF. Here the CDR3 DNA reads TGTGCCAGCAGCCAAGATGGCGGGCGATGGGTGATCACTGAAGCTTTCTTT.